This TCR beta chain was identified in a study of cytomegalovirus exposure and HLA in healthy donors. Trimming removed 4 bases at V and 8 bases at J, with 20 bases between. The CDR3 loop spans 16 amino acids. Germline assignment: CDR1 LNHDA and CDR2 SQIVND (reference sequence). PCR involved 60 Vbeta and 13 Jbeta primers. Data came from immunoSEQ multiplex PCR; TCRdb stores just in-frame clones and leaves some out. The sample contains more than 95,000 clones, about 15% of which appear only once. This clone turned up a few times. The TCR comes from a female donor in good health and CMV-seronegative. The sequencing sample was made of PBMCs. This chain links TRBV19 with TRBJ1-4; D is unresolved. CDR3: CASSKPLVRGYEKLFF. The DNA of the CDR3 is TGTGCCAGTAGTAAACCTTTAGTGCGCGGATACGAAAAACTGTTTTTT.